This TCR beta chain is from a study of cytomegalovirus exposure and HLA in healthy donors. PCR amplification relied on 60 Vbeta primers (plus 13 Jbeta primers). Sequencing was performed with immunoSEQ multiplex PCR; in TCRdb, only in-frame clones are kept and a portion is missing. There are 250,000 or so clones in the sample; around 90% occur only once, and about 1.7% lies in the top ten. Despite likely unrecorded immune exposures, the donors were nominally healthy at the time of sampling. V was pared by 5 bases and J by 0 bases, with 8 bases between. Germline loops: CDR1 SGHRS, CDR2 YFSETQ. The CDR3 runs to 14 residues.

The rearrangement links TRBV5-1 to TRBJ2-2, with D possibly TRBD1 on 5 matching bases. The source material was PBMCs. The TCR originated in a girl aged 2 to 10 in good health and CMV-seronegative. CDR3 residues: CASRLDTNTGELFF. The CDR3 DNA reads TGCGCCAGCAGGCTGGACACGAACACCGGGGAGCTGTTTTTT. The variable domain in full, with the rest retrieved from reference TRBV5-1 and TRBJ2-2, is KAGVTQTPRYLIKTRGQQVTLSCSPISGHRSVSWYQQTPGQGLQFLFEYFSETQRNKGNFPGRFSGRQFSNSRSEMNVSTLELGDSALYLCASRLDTNTGELFFGEGSRLTVL.